The T cell receptor (beta chain) described here comes from a study of spatial heterogeneity in lung cancer. Turning to the study itself: Those follow-up PBMC samples that were available underwent sequencing, at a median interval of around two years following resection. Notes on the study in general: TCRs found ubiquitously expanded in tumor appeared in blood more at resection than at follow-up.

CDR1 is LGHDT, CDR2 YNNKEL, per germline (reference sequence). J lost 7 bases, V lost 1 base, and 9 bases had no gene match. This CDR3 comprises 16 residues. Each CDR3 protein gets one entry after TCRdb re-called the 5' RACE reads with MiXCR. Seen here are fewer than 60,000 distinct CDR3 sequences, less than 9.5% observed once, and the top ten hold approximately 40%. This clonotype was counted a few times. The antigen is not known. The time point is: blood at routine non-recurrence follow-up after resection. Sequencing was performed on whole RNA extracted from tumor and nontumor lung tissue, or from frozen PBMC, and the material was left unsorted.

The receptor's source is a female donor with early-stage non-small cell lung cancer. V is TRBV3-1 and J is TRBJ2-5; TRBD2 matches at 10 bases. This specimen was PBMCs, taken at follow-up. This CDR3 is CASSQGLAGALGTQYF. Here the CDR3 DNA reads TGTGCCAGCAGCCAAGGGCTAGCGGGGGCCTTGGGGACCCAGTACTTC.